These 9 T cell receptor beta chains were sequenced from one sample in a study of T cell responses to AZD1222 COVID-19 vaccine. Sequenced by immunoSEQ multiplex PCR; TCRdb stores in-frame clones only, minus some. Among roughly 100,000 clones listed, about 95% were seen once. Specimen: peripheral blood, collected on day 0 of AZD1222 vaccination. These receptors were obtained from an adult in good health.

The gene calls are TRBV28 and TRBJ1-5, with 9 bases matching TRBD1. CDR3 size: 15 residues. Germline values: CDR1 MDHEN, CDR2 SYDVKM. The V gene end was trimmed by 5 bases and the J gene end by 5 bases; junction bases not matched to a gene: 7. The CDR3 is CASSAVTGGDQPQHF. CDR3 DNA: TGTGCCAGCAGTGCCGTAACAGGGGGCGATCAGCCCCAGCATTTT.

DNA of the CDR3: TGTGCCAGCAGCACCCACAGGACCGGGGAGCTGTTTTTT. Translation gives CASSTHRTGELFF. The chain employs TRBV7-2 and TRBJ2-2; D may be TRBD1 (5 bases). Germline V CDR1 and CDR2: SGHTA, FQGNSA. The V end was cut by 5 bases, the J end by 5 bases, with 9 bases between. The CDR3 has 13 amino acids.

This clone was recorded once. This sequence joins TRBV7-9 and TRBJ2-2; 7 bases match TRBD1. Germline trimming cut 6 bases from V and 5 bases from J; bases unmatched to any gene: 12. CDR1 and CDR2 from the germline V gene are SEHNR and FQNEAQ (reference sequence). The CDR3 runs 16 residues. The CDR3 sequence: CASRPFSGQRTGELFF. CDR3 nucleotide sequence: TGTGCCAGCAGGCCATTTTCGGGACAGAGGACCGGGGAGCTGTTTTTT. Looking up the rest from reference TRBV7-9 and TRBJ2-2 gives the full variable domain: DTGVSQNPRHKITKRGQNVTFRCDPISEHNRLYWYRQTLGQGPEFLTYFQNEAQLEKSRLLSDRFSAERPKGSFSTLEIQRTEQGDSAMYLCASRPFSGQRTGELFFGEGSRLTVL.

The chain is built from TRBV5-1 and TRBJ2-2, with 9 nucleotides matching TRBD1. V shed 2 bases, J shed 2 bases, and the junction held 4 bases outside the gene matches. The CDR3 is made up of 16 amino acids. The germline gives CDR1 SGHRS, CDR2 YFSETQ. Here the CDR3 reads CASSFGQGINTGELFF. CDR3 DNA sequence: TGCGCCAGCAGCTTTGGACAGGGGATCAACACCGGGGAGCTGTTTTTT.

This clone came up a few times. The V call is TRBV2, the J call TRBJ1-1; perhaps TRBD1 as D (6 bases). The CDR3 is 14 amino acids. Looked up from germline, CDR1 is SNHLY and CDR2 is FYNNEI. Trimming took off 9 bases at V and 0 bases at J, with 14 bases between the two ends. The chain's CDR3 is CARALGGMNTEAFF. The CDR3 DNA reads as TGTGCCAGAGCGCTCGGGGGCATGAACACTGAAGCTTTCTTT. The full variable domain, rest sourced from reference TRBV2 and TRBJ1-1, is EPEVTQTPSHQVTQMGQEVILRCVPISNHLYFYWYRQILGQKVEFLVSFYNNEISEKSEIFDDQFSVERPDGSNFTLKIRSTKLEDSAMYFCARALGGMNTEAFFGQGTRLTVV.

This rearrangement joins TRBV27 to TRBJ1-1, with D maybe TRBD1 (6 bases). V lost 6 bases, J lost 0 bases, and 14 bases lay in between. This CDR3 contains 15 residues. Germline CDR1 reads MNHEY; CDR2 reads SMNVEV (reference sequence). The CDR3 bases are TGTGCCAGCAGCCGGACAGAGATGATGAACACTGAAGCTTTCTTT. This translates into CASSRTEMMNTEAFF.

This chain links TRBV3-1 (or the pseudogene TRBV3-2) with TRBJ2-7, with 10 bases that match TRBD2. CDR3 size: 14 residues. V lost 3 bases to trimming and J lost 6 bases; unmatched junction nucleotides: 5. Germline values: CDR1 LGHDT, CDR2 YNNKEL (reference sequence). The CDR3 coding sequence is TGTGCCAGCAGCCAGGGACTAGCGTCTGGCGAGCAGTACTTC. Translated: CASSQGLASGEQYF.

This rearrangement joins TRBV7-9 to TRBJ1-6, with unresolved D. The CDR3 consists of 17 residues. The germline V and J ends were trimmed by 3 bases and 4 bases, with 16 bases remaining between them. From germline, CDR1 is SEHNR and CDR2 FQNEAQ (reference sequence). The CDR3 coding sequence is TGTGCCAGCAGCTTGGGAGGACGGTTTGGATATAATTCACCCCTCCACTTT. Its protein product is CASSLGGRFGYNSPLHF.

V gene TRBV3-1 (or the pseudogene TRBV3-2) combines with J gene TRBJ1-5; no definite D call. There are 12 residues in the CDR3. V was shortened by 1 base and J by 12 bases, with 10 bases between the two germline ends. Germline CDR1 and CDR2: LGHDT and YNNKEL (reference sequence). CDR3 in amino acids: CASSQVGGFQHF. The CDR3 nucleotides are TGTGCCAGCAGCCAAGTTGGAGGATTCCAGCATTTT.